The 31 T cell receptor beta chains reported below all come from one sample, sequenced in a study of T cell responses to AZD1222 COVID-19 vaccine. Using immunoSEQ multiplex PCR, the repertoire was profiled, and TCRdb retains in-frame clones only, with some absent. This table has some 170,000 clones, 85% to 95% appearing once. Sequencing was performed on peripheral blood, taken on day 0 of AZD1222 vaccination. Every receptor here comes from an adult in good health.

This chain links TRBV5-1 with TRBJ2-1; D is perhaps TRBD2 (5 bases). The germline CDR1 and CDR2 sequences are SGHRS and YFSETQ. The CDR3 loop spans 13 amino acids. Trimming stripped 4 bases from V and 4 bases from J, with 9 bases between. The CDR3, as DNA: TGCGCCAGCAGCCTAGCATCGTACAATGAGCAGTTCTTC. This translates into CASSLASYNEQFF.

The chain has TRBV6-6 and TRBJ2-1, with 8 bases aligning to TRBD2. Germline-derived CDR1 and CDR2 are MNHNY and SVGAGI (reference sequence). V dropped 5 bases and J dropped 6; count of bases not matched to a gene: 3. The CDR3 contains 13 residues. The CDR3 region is CASSLLAGNEQFF. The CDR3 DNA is TGTGCCAGCAGTCTCCTAGCGGGCAATGAGCAGTTCTTC.

The CDR3 region is CASSPGVSTEAFF. CDR3 coding DNA: TGTGCCAGCAGCCCAGGGGTGTCCACTGAAGCTTTCTTT. The rearrangement joins TRBV27 to TRBJ1-1, with D possibly TRBD1 on 6 matching bases. The V and J ends lost 6 bases and 4 bases respectively, with 12 bases between them. There are 13 residues in the CDR3. Germline V gene data show CDR1 as MNHEY and CDR2 as SMNVEV (reference sequence).

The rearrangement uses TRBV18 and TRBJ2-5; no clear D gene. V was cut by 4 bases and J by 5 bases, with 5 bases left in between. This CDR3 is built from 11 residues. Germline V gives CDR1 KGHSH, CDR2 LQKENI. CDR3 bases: TGTGCCAGCTCACTGTCGGAGACCCAGTACTTC. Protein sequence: CASSLSETQYF.

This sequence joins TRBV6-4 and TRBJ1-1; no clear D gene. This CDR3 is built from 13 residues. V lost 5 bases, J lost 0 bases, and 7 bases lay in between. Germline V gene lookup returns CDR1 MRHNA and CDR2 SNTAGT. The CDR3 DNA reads TGTGCCAGCAGTTCTCAGTTGAACACTGAAGCTTTCTTT. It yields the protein CASSSQLNTEAFF.

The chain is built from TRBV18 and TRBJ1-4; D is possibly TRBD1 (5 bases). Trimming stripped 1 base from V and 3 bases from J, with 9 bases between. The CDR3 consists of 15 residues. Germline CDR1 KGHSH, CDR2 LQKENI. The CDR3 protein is CASSPQGASNEKLFF. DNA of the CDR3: TGTGCCAGCTCACCACAAGGGGCCTCTAATGAAAAACTGTTTTTT.

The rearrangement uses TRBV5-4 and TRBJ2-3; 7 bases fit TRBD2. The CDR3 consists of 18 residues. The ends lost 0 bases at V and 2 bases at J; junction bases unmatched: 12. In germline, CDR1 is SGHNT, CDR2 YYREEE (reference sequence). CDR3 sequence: CASSLGLAEPAPTDTQYF. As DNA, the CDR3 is TGTGCCAGCAGCTTGGGACTAGCTGAGCCCGCCCCCACAGATACGCAGTATTTT.

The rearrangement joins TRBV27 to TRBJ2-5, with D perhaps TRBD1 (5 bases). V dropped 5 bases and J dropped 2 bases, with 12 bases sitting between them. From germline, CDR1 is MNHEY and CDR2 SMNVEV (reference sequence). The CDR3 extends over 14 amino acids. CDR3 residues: CASSPQGTQETQYF. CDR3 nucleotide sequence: TGTGCCAGCAGTCCGCAGGGAACACAAGAGACCCAGTACTTC.

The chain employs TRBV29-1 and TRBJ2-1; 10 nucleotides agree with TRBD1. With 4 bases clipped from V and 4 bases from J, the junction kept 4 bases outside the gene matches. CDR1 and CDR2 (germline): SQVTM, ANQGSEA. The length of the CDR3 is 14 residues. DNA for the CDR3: TGCAGCGTTGGGGACAGGGGCGCGTACAATGAGCAGTTCTTC. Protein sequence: CSVGDRGAYNEQFF.

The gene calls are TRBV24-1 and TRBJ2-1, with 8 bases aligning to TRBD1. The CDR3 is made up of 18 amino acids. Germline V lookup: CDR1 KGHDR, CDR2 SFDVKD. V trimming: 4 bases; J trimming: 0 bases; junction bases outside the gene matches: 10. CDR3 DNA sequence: TGTGCCACCAGTGAAACACGGACAGGGAGCCCCTCCTACAATGAGCAGTTCTTC. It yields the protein CATSETRTGSPSYNEQFF.

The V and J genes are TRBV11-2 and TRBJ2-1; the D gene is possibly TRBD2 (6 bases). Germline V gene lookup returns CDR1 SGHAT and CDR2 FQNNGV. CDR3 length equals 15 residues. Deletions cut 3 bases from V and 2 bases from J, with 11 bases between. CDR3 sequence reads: CASSLMWGAYNEQFF. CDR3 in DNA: TGTGCCAGCAGCTTGATGTGGGGGGCCTACAATGAGCAGTTCTTC.

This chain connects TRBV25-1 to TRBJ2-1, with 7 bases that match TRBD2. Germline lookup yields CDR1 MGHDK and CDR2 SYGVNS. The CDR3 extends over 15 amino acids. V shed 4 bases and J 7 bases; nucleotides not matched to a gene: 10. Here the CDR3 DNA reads TGTGCCAGCAGTGTCCTCGGACTAGAAGGTAATGAGCAGTTCTTC. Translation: CASSVLGLEGNEQFF.

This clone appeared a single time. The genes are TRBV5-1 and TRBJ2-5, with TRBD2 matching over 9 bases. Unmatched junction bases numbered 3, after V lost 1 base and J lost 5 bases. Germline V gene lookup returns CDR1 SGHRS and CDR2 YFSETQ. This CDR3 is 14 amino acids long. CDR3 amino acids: CASSLPSGTETQYF. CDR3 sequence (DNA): TGCGCCAGCAGCTTGCCTAGCGGGACCGAGACCCAGTACTTC.

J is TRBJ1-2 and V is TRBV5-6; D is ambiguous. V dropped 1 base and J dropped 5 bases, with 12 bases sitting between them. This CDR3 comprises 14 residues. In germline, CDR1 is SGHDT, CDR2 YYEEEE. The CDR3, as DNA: TGTGCCAGCAGCTTGCGGGCAGCCTCATATGGCTACACCTTC. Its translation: CASSLRAASYGYTF.

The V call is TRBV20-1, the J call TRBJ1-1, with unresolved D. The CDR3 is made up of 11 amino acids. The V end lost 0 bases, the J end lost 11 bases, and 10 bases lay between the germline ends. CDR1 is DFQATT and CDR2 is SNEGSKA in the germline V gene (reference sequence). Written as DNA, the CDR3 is TGCAGTGCTAGAGATCTGATTAGCGCTTTCTTT. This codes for CSARDLISAFF.

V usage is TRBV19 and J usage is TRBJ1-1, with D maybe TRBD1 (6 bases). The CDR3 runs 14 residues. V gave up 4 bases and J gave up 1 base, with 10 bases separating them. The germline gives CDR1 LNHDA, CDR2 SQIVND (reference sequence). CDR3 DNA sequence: TGTGCCAGTAGTACCTTGGGGGCGAACACTGAAGCTTTCTTT. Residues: CASSTLGANTEAFF.

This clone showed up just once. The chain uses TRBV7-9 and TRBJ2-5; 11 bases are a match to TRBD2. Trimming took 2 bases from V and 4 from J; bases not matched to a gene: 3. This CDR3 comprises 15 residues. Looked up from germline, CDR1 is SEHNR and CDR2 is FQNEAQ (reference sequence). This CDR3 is CASSLTSGRSETQYF. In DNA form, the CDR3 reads TGTGCCAGCAGCTTAACTAGCGGGAGATCAGAGACCCAGTACTTC.

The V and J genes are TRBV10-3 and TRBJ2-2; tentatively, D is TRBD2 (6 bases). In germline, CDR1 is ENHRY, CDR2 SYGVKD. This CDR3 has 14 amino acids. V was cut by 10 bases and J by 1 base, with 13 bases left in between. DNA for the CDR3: TGTGCCACCTGGGAGGACCGGAACACCGGGGAGCTGTTTTTT. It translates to CATWEDRNTGELFF.

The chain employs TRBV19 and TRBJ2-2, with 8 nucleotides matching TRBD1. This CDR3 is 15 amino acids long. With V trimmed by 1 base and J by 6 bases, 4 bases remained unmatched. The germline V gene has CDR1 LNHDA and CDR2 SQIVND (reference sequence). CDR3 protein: CASSIGTGLAGELFF. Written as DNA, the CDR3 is TGTGCCAGTAGTATAGGGACAGGGTTGGCCGGGGAGCTGTTTTTT.

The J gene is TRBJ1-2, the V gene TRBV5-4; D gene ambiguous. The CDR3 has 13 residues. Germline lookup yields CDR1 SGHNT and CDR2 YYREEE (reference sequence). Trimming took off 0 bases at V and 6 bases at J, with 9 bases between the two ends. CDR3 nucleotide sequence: TGTGCCAGCAGCTTGGCGGGTGGAGATGGCTACACCTTC. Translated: CASSLAGGDGYTF.

CDR3: CASSRGLAGQGNEQFF. The CDR3 DNA reads TGTGCCAGCAGCCGTGGACTAGCGGGTCAGGGGAATGAGCAGTTCTTC. The chain employs TRBV7-7 and TRBJ2-1, with TRBD2 matching 11 bases. From germline, CDR1 is SSHAT and CDR2 FNYEAQ (reference sequence). The length of the CDR3 is 16 residues. J gave up 7 bases and V 5 bases, and 10 bases lay outside the gene matches.

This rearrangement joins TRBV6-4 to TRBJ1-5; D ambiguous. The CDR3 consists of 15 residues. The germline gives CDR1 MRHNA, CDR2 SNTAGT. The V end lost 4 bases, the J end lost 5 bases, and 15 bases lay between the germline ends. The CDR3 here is CASSVNADDYQPQHF. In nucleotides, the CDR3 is TGTGCCAGCAGTGTTAATGCAGATGACTATCAGCCCCAGCATTTT.

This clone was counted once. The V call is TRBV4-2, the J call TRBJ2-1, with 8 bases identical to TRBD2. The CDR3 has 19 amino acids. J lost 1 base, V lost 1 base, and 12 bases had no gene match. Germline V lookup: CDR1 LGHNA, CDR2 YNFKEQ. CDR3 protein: CASSQAGGEGGRSYNEQFF. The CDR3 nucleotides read TGTGCCAGCAGCCAAGCGGGGGGTGAGGGCGGGAGGTCCTACAATGAGCAGTTCTTC.

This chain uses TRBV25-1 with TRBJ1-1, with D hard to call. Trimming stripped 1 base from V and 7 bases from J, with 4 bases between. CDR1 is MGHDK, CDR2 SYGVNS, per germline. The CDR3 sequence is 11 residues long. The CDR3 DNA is TGTGCCAGCAGTGAATGGGATGAAGCTTTCTTT. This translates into CASSEWDEAFF.

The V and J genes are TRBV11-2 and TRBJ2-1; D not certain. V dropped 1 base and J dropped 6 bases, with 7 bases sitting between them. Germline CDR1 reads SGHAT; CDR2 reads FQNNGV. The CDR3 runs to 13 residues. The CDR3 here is CASSLVKVNEQFF. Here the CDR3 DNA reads TGTGCCAGCAGCTTAGTCAAAGTCAATGAGCAGTTCTTC.

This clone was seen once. The CDR3 bases are TGTGCCAGCTCACAACTTAGGGATGAGCAGTTCTTC. The encoded protein is CASSQLRDEQFF. The chain uses TRBV18 and TRBJ2-1; D is unclear. The V end lost 4 bases, the J end lost 8 bases, and 9 bases lay between the germline ends. Germline V lookup: CDR1 KGHSH, CDR2 LQKENI. The CDR3 consists of 12 residues.

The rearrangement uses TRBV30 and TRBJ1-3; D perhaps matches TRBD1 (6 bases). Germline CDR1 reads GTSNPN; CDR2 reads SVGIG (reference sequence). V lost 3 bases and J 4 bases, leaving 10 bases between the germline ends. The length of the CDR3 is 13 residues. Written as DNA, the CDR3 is TGTGCCTGGAGGGCTCAGGGGGGAAACACCATATATTTT. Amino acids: CAWRAQGGNTIYF.

CDR3: CASSIRDSGGEQYF. In DNA form, the CDR3 reads TGTGCCAGCAGCATCCGGGACTCCGGGGGCGAGCAGTACTTC. The chain has TRBV3-1 (or the pseudogene TRBV3-2) and TRBJ2-7; tentative D call: TRBD2 (6 bases). V was pared by 5 bases and J by 6 bases, with 17 bases between. The germline V gene encodes CDR1 LGHDT and CDR2 YNNKEL (reference sequence). The CDR3 runs 14 residues.

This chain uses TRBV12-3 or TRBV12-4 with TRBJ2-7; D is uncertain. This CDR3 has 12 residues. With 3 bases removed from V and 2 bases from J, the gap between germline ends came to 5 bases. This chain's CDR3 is CASSLVPYEQYF. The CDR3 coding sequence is TGTGCCAGCAGTTTGGTACCCTACGAGCAGTACTTC.

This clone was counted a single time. The CDR3 sequence: CASSFSLAGGHSPYEQYF. The CDR3 DNA reads as TGTGCCAGCAGTTTTAGTCTAGCGGGAGGCCACAGTCCGTACGAGCAGTACTTC. V and J are TRBV28 and TRBJ2-7; 11 bases line up with TRBD2. The CDR3 runs 18 residues. With V trimmed by 3 bases and J by 4 bases, 14 bases remained unmatched. Per germline, CDR1 MDHEN and CDR2 SYDVKM.

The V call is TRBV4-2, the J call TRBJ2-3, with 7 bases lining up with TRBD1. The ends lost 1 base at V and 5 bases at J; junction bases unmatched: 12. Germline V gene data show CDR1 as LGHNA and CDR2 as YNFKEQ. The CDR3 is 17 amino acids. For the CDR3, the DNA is TGTGCCAGCAGCCAAGCCCCCACAGGGGACACCGGAGATACGCAGTATTTT. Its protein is CASSQAPTGDTGDTQYF.